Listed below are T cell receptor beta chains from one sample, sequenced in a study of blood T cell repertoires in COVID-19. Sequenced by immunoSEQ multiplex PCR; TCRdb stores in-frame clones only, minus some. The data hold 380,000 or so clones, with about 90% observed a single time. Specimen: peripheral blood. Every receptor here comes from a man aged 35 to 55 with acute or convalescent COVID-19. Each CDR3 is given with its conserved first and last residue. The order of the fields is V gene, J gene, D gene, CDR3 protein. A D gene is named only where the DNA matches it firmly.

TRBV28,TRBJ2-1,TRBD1,CASSWDRAIYNEQFF
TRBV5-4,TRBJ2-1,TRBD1,CASSFVGRGLNEQFF
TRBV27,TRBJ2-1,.,CASNLGGSYNEQFF
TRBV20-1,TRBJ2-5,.,CSANRQETQYF
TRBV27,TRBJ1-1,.,CASSYLAGTEAFF
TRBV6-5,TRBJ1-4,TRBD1,CASSSKGQGTEKLFF
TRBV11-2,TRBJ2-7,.,CASSLGGTSKGEQYF
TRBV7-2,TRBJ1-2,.,CASSPDGGYGYTF
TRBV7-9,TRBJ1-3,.,CASSLAGSYSGNTIYF
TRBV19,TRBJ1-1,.,CASSMNRRSEAFF